The 29 T cell receptor beta chains below were found in one sample sequenced in a study of T cell repertoires in cytomegalovirus infection. TCRdb re-called the reads through MiXCR, storing one row per CDR3 protein. Among around 530,000 distinct CDR3 sequences listed, about 17% were seen once. The specimen was CD8+ T cells from PBMCs. These receptors were obtained from a human donor in good health (CMV status not recorded). Some clones in this sample may be carry-over from other donors' samples.

This clonotype was detected ten times or more. V and J are TRBV6-1 and TRBJ2-3, with 9 bases identical to TRBD2. The V gene's germline CDR1 is MNHNS and CDR2 SASEGT. Trimming took 6 bases from V and 2 from J; bases not matched to a gene: 3. The length of the CDR3 is 14 residues. The CDR3 region is CASRLAGITDTQYF. CDR3 DNA: TGTGCCAGCAGGCTAGCGGGGATCACAGATACGCAGTATTTT.

In this sample, this clonotype turned up once. CDR3 sequence (DNA): TGCGCCAGCAGTTGGGGGGGGGAGCGGAACGAGCAGTACTTC. The encoded protein is CASSWGGERNEQYF. The chain is built from TRBV5-1 and TRBJ2-7; TRBD2 matches 7 bases. There are 14 residues in the CDR3. Germline-derived CDR1 and CDR2 are SGHRS and YFSETQ. V lost 5 bases and J lost 5; bases outside the gene matches: 10. Supplemented by reference TRBV5-1 and TRBJ2-7, the full variable domain reads KAGVTQTPRYLIKTRGQQVTLSCSPISGHRSVSWYQQTPGQGLQFLFEYFSETQRNKGNFPGRFSGRQFSNSRSEMNVSTLELGDSALYLCASSWGGERNEQYFGPGTRLTVT.

V and J are TRBV7-3 and TRBJ1-2; D is perhaps TRBD1 (6 bases). The CDR3 spans 13 residues. V was pared by 8 bases and J by 4 bases, with 14 bases between. The germline gives CDR1 SGHTA, CDR2 FQGTGA. CDR3 residues: CASGVGTPYGYTF. CDR3 DNA: TGTGCCAGCGGCGTCGGGACACCCTATGGCTACACCTTC.

This clonotype was seen at least ten times. J is TRBJ2-5 and V is TRBV7-9; D is uncertain. The germline gives CDR1 SEHNR, CDR2 FQNEAQ (reference sequence). Trimming shortened V by 1 base and J by 2 bases, and 5 bases separated the two germline ends. The CDR3 extends over 13 amino acids. The CDR3 spells CASSLVAQETQYF. In nucleotides, the CDR3 is TGTGCCAGCAGCTTAGTGGCGCAAGAGACCCAGTACTTC.

The V gene is TRBV20-1, the J gene TRBJ2-1; possible D gene TRBD2, 6 bases. From germline, CDR1 is DFQATT and CDR2 SNEGSKA (reference sequence). V lost 1 base, J lost 2 bases, and 12 bases lay in between. The CDR3 runs 15 residues. CDR3 in amino acids: CSARAGTPPYNEQFF. The CDR3 DNA reads TGCAGTGCTAGAGCCGGGACTCCTCCCTACAATGAGCAGTTCTTC.

This clonotype came up many times. V and J are TRBV27 and TRBJ1-2; unclear D gene. This CDR3 spans 15 amino acids. From germline, CDR1 is MNHEY and CDR2 SMNVEV (reference sequence). V was pared by 2 bases and J by 4 bases, with 14 bases between. The CDR3 region has the DNA TGTGCCAGCAGTTTAATCGGGAGTCCTCTCTATGGCTACACCTTC. This gives the protein CASSLIGSPLYGYTF.

Turning to this clonotype: This may be a read error, as it is one base from a much larger clone. The rearrangement uses TRBV12-3 or TRBV12-4 and TRBJ1-2; 11 nucleotides line up with TRBD1. CDR3 length equals 14 residues. The CDR3 DNA follows: TGTACCAGCAGTTTGGGGACAGGGGGAAGAGGCTACACCTTC. Protein: CTSSLGTGGRGYTF.

This clonotype was seen repeatedly, ten times or more. The V gene is TRBV7-8, the J gene TRBJ2-1; TRBD2 agrees at 7 bases. Germline lookup yields CDR1 SGHVS and CDR2 FQNEAQ. Unmatched junction bases numbered 3, after V lost 2 bases and J lost 5 bases. This CDR3 comprises 14 residues. CDR3 loop: CASSLSRGDNEQFF. CDR3 in DNA: TGTGCCAGCAGCTTATCCCGGGGGGACAATGAGCAGTTCTTC. Variable domain in full (rest from reference TRBV7-8 and TRBJ2-1): GAGVSQSPRYKVAKRGQDVALRCDPISGHVSLFWYQQALGQGPEFLTYFQNEAQLDKSGLPSDRFFAERPEGSVSTLKIQRTQQEDSAVYLCASSLSRGDNEQFFGPGTRLTVL.

This clonotype has a handful of counts. V and J are TRBV5-5 and TRBJ2-7, with TRBD2 matching 14 bases. The ends lost 2 bases at V and 5 bases at J; junction bases unmatched: 3. CDR1 and CDR2 from the germline V gene are SGHKS and YYEKEE (reference sequence). CDR3 length: 15 residues. The CDR3 nucleotides read TGTGCCAGCAGCTTCAGGACTAGCGGGGGGAACGAGCAGTACTTC. This encodes CASSFRTSGGNEQYF.

This sequence joins TRBV5-1 and TRBJ2-1; D perhaps matches TRBD2 (6 bases). Trimming cost V 1 base and J 8 bases, with 16 bases left between them. The CDR3 contains 15 residues. Per the germline V gene, CDR1 is SGHRS and CDR2 is YFSETQ. In nucleotides, the CDR3 is TGCGCCAGCAGCTTGAGGGACTTCCAAGTCGATGAGCAGTTCTTC. Its protein product is CASSLRDFQVDEQFF.

This clonotype was picked up many times. The chain employs TRBV7-9 and TRBJ2-1; 8 positions agree with TRBD1. Germline V gene data show CDR1 as SEHNR and CDR2 as FQNEAQ (reference sequence). The CDR3 runs to 15 residues. Trimming took 0 bases from V and 7 from J; bases not matched to a gene: 5. Written as DNA, the CDR3 is TGTGCCAGCAGCTTAGCGAAGACAGGGGCAAATGAGCAGTTCTTC. Protein product: CASSLAKTGANEQFF. Full variable domain (outside the CDR3, taken from reference TRBV7-9 and TRBJ2-1): DTGVSQNPRHKITKRGQNVTFRCDPISEHNRLYWYRQTLGQGPEFLTYFQNEAQLEKSRLLSDRFSAERPKGSFSTLEIQRTEQGDSAMYLCASSLAKTGANEQFFGPGTRLTVL.

The V call is TRBV20-1, the J call TRBJ1-2; D is undetermined. Germline CDR1 and CDR2: DFQATT and SNEGSKA (reference sequence). The length of the CDR3 is 11 residues. Trimming removed 1 base from V and 4 bases from J, with 4 bases in between. In nucleotides, the CDR3 is TGCAGTGCTAGAGTCAGCTATGGCTACACCTTC. Translated, it gives CSARVSYGYTF.

Comments on this clonotype: This may arise from a read error, as a much more abundant clone is one base away. J is TRBJ2-7 and V is TRBV7-9; unclear D gene. The germline V gene has CDR1 SEHNR and CDR2 FQNEAQ (reference sequence). Trimming removed 1 base from V and 1 base from J, with 11 bases in between. This CDR3 has 15 amino acids. The CDR3 protein is CASSLEGIPSYEQYF. CDR3 DNA sequence: TGTGCCAGCAGCTTAGAGGGCATACCTTCCTACGAGCAGTACTTC.

This clonotype was seen at least ten times. The rearrangement links TRBV7-9 to TRBJ2-7; a weak D match, TRBD2 (6 bases). The germline V gene has CDR1 SEHNR and CDR2 FQNEAQ (reference sequence). There are 15 residues in the CDR3. V lost 2 bases and J 1 base, leaving 12 bases between the germline ends. Here the CDR3 reads CASSLTAGTSYEQYF. The DNA for the CDR3 is TGTGCCAGCAGCTTAACCGCAGGGACTTCCTACGAGCAGTACTTC. Full variable domain (remainder filled in from reference TRBV7-9 and TRBJ2-7): DTGVSQNPRHKITKRGQNVTFRCDPISEHNRLYWYRQTLGQGPEFLTYFQNEAQLEKSRLLSDRFSAERPKGSFSTLEIQRTEQGDSAMYLCASSLTAGTSYEQYFGPGTRLTVT.

Comments on this clonotype: Since the CDR3 does not end with the conserved phenylalanine or tryptophan, this likely comes from a read error. This chain connects TRBV12-3 or TRBV12-4 to TRBJ2-5, with D possibly TRBD2 on 5 matching bases. V lost 5 bases to trimming and J lost 1 base, with 14 bases between them. This CDR3 is built from 15 residues. In DNA form, the CDR3 reads TGTGCCAGCAGTGGGGAGATGGGCGGCCAAGAGACCCAGTACTTA. This gives the protein CASSGEMGGQETQYL.

This clonotype appeared a few times. V gene TRBV27 combines with J gene TRBJ2-1; D may match TRBD1 or TRBD2 (5 bases each). Deletions cut 5 bases from V and 9 bases from J, with 17 bases between. Germline loops: CDR1 MNHEY, CDR2 SMNVEV (reference sequence). The CDR3 contains 14 residues. The CDR3 protein is CASSTRGGLVEQFF. The CDR3 bases are TGTGCCAGCAGTACCCGGGGCGGATTAGTTGAGCAGTTCTTC.

This clonotype was counted ten times or more. This chain links TRBV7-2 with TRBJ1-5; D is undetermined. The germline V and J ends were trimmed by 2 bases and 0 bases, with 5 bases remaining between them. CDR1 is SGHTA and CDR2 is FQGNSA in the germline V gene. This CDR3 is 14 amino acids long. The CDR3 loop is CASSLIPSNQPQHF. The CDR3 region has the DNA TGTGCCAGCAGCTTAATTCCTAGCAATCAGCCCCAGCATTTT.

The rearrangement joins TRBV7-3 to TRBJ2-2; 12 bases map to TRBD2. The CDR3 runs 16 residues. Trimming took 4 bases from V and 4 from J; bases not matched to a gene: 4. The germline V gene has CDR1 SGHTA and CDR2 FQGTGA. The CDR3 DNA follows: TGTGCCAGCAGCTCTGGACTAGCGGGGTTCACCGGGGAGCTGTTTTTT. It yields the protein CASSSGLAGFTGELFF.

This clonotype has only a few counts. The chain couples TRBV4-1 to TRBJ1-2; a weak D match, TRBD1 (6 bases). The germline gives CDR1 MGHRA, CDR2 YSYEKL. V lost 4 bases to trimming and J lost 4 bases, with 16 bases between them. This CDR3 comprises 15 residues. As DNA, the CDR3 is TGCGCCAGCAGCCCTTCTGGACAGAGTCTCTATGGCTACACCTTC. It yields the protein CASSPSGQSLYGYTF.

This clonotype has just a few counts. The chain is built from TRBV6-5 and TRBJ1-3, with D uncertain. Germline V gives CDR1 MNHEY, CDR2 SVGAGI. Between the trimmed V and J ends, which lost 10 bases and 0 bases, there was a span of 4 bases. This CDR3 spans 11 amino acids. The CDR3 coding sequence is TGTGCCATCTTCTCTGGAAACACCATATATTTT. This translates into CAIFSGNTIYF.

This clonotype was observed many times. The V call is TRBV11-2, the J call TRBJ1-1; no definite D call. Germline CDR1 SGHAT, CDR2 FQNNGV. V was cut by 6 bases and J by 6 bases, with 14 bases left in between. The length of the CDR3 is 13 residues. The CDR3 nucleotides are TGTGCCAGCAGTCCTGGGCAGTTCTCTGAAGCTTTCTTT. Encoded protein: CASSPGQFSEAFF. The whole variable domain, remainder taken from reference TRBV11-2 and TRBJ1-1, is EAGVAQSPRYKIIEKRQSVAFWCNPISGHATLYWYQQILGQGPKLLIQFQNNGVVDDSQLPKDRFSAERLKGVDSTLKIQPAKLEDSAVYLCASSPGQFSEAFFGQGTRLTVV.

This clonotype was found many times. This chain connects TRBV7-8 to TRBJ1-6; D remains ambiguous. The CDR3 is 17 amino acids. The germline V gene encodes CDR1 SGHVS and CDR2 FQNEAQ. V lost 1 base to trimming and J lost 0 bases, with 10 bases between them. The CDR3 reads CASSLGTDGSYNSPLHF. DNA for the CDR3: TGTGCCAGCAGCTTAGGAACAGACGGCTCCTATAATTCACCCCTCCACTTT.

The rearrangement uses TRBV20-1 and TRBJ1-1; 11 bases align to TRBD1. V was pared by 2 bases and J by 5 bases, with 10 bases of the junction left unmatched. The CDR3 loop spans 16 amino acids. Germline CDR1 reads DFQATT; CDR2 reads SNEGSKA (reference sequence). CDR3 loop: CSARIIGDRGLTEAFF. CDR3 bases: TGCAGTGCTAGAATCATAGGGGACAGGGGGTTAACTGAAGCTTTCTTT.

This chain connects TRBV30 to TRBJ2-5, with TRBD1 matching over 12 bases. V shed 0 bases and J 4 bases; nucleotides not matched to a gene: 3. CDR3 length: 15 amino acids. CDR1 GTSNPN and CDR2 SVGIG come from the germline V gene (reference sequence). The CDR3 region has the DNA TGTGCCTGGAGTGTAGGGACAGGGGGCGTAGAGACCCAGTACTTC. Protein product: CAWSVGTGGVETQYF.

In this sample, this clonotype turned up many times. The V gene is TRBV10-3, the J gene TRBJ2-7; D is unresolved. The germline gives CDR1 ENHRY, CDR2 SYGVKD. The CDR3 runs 13 residues. With 8 bases removed from V and 3 bases from J, the gap between germline ends came to 14 bases. The CDR3 DNA reads as TGTGCCATCCGGGCACACGAGAGCTACGAGCAGTACTTC. Its translation: CAIRAHESYEQYF.

The genes are TRBV6-5 and TRBJ2-7; unclear D gene. CDR3 length: 13 amino acids. V shed 3 bases and J shed 4 bases, with 10 bases lying between them. Germline V CDR1 and CDR2: MNHEY, SVGAGI. CDR3 nucleotides: TGTGCCAGCAGTTATAACAGAGATTACGAGCAGTACTTC. Translated: CASSYNRDYEQYF.

This rearrangement joins TRBV19 to TRBJ1-1, with 8 bases lining up with TRBD1. Germline-derived CDR1 and CDR2 are LNHDA and SQIVND (reference sequence). Trimming at V came to 8 bases and at J to 2 bases, leaving 4 bases not matched to a gene. This CDR3 region has 13 residues. CDR3 bases: TGTGCCAGTGCGGACAGGGCTAACACTGAAGCTTTCTTT. Protein: CASADRANTEAFF.

This chain links TRBV5-6 with TRBJ2-5, with D maybe TRBD1 (6 bases). The V gene's germline CDR1 is SGHDT and CDR2 YYEEEE. This CDR3 is built from 16 residues. The V and J ends lost 3 bases and 0 bases respectively, with 15 bases between them. The CDR3 coding sequence is TGTGCCAGCAGCTGGGGGCGTAGGGGTGACCAAGAGACCCAGTACTTC. It yields the protein CASSWGRRGDQETQYF.

This clonotype was seen ten or more times. This chain uses TRBV7-8 with TRBJ2-2; no reliable D call. Germline lookup yields CDR1 SGHVS and CDR2 FQNEAQ. V dropped 7 bases and J dropped 1 base, with 4 bases sitting between them. This CDR3 contains 12 residues. In DNA form, the CDR3 reads TGTGCCAGCAACATGAACACCGGGGAGCTGTTTTTT. Translated: CASNMNTGELFF.